This T cell receptor (beta chain) was found in a study of cytomegalovirus exposure and HLA in healthy donors. Primers: 60 Vbeta forward and 13 Jbeta reverse. The assay was immunoSEQ multiplex PCR, and TCRdb's table has in-frame clones only and misses some. Of 150,000 to 200,000 clones listed, 80% to 90% are singletons. This CDR3 has 15 amino acids. V gave up 0 bases and J gave up 0 bases, with 9 bases separating them. Germline CDR1 PRHDT, CDR2 FYEKMQ (reference sequence). The sequence was collected from a woman aged 18-29 years in good health and CMV-seronegative. The chain couples TRBV13 to TRBJ2-7; a weak D match, TRBD2 (5 bases). The sequencing input was PBMCs. CDR3 loop: CASSLGLGSSYEQYF. CDR3 sequence (DNA): TGTGCCAGCAGCTTAGGACTAGGGAGCTCCTACGAGCAGTACTTC.